The sequence of this T cell receptor beta chain was determined in a study of molecular identifiers for immune sequencing clone quantification. The CDR3 is 18 amino acids. From germline, CDR1 is SGHDN and CDR2 FVKESK. V shed 0 bases and J 5 bases; nucleotides not matched to a gene: 12. TCRdb re-called the PCR reads through MiXCR, storing one row per CDR3 protein. The sample comprises tens of thousands of distinct CDR3 sequences, about 20% of which are singletons, and 1.4% rests with the top ten. Sequenced: naive CD8+ T cells from blood, with Jurkat cell RNA spiked in. The subset is: FACS-sorted CD8+CD4-CCR7+CD45RA+ naive T cells. This chain connects TRBV14 to TRBJ2-1; TRBD2 agrees at 8 bases. The clonotype comes from a human donor in good health. Some libraries in this study had Jurkat cell RNA spiked in. The DNA of the CDR3 is TGTGCCAGCAGCCAAGAAGCCTTCGGGAGGGGTAGCGACAATGAGCAGTTCTTC. Amino acids: CASSQEAFGRGSDNEQFF.